Included here is one T cell receptor (beta chain) sequence, with context. The antigen is unknown. The CDR3 does not close with the conserved phenylalanine or tryptophan, likely indicating a read error. This sample is drawn from a study of glioma-infiltrating T cells. Looked up from germline, CDR1 is DFQATT and CDR2 is SNEGSKA (reference sequence). This CDR3 region has 17 residues. J gave up 1 base and V 6 bases, and 14 bases lay outside the gene matches. Overall study results and limits: Non-neoplastic patients had below-expected tissue-blood divergence, while all gliomas exceeded expectation. CDR3 overlap between tissue and blood was very small.

Amplification of TCR alpha and beta CDR3 regions from RNA used iRepertoire nested multiplex PCR. Tissue mRNA or PBMC total RNA, 100-400 ng, went into one-step reverse transcription and amplification. TCRdb re-derived calls from the multiplex PCR reads in MiXCR, one entry per CDR3 protein. The table records about 130,000 distinct CDR3 sequences, roughly 25% of them present only once. This sequence originates from a human donor with low-grade glioma or glioblastoma, undergoing nonglioma brain surgery, or in good health (not recorded which). Sequenced: glioma tissue, nonneoplastic brain tissue, or PBMCs (not recorded which). This chain joins TRBV20-1 and TRBJ2-1; 8 nucleotides align to TRBD2. The CDR3 coding sequence is TGCAGTGCGTTTCTCTTAAGCGGGAGAAGATCCTACAATGAGCAGTTCTCC. It is translated as CSAFLLSGRRSYNEQFS.